Listed below are T cell receptor beta chains from one sample, sequenced in a study of T cells after yellow fever vaccination. TCRdb redid the calling of the 5' RACE reads with MiXCR, one entry per CDR3 protein. This sample yields just under 600,000 distinct CDR3 sequences, of which less than 15% are seen a single time; 11% to 15% belongs to the top ten. The material was PBMCs, obtained on the day of the yellow fever booster vaccination. These receptors were taken from a man aged 25 to 45 who received the YFV17D yellow fever vaccine. The CDR3 runs from the conserved cysteine through the conserved F or W. A D gene is named only where the DNA matches it firmly. A row's size may be missing; if present it is once, few, many or a size class.

cdr3_nt,cdr3_aa,clone_size,v_call,j_call,d_call
TGTGCCAGCAGTTATCTCGGGGAGCTGTTTTTT,CASSYLGELFF,-,TRBV4-2,TRBJ2-2,-
TGTGCCAGCAGTGAATATTTCCCCGACGGGGATGAGCAGTTCTTC,CASSEYFPDGDEQFF,once,TRBV25-1,TRBJ2-1,-
TGTGCCAGCAGTTACTCGACGACGACCAATGAAAAACTGTTTTTT,CASSYSTTTNEKLFF,-,TRBV6-5,TRBJ1-4,-
TGCAGTGCTAGAGAGGGTGCGGGCTGGGCCGGGGAGCTGTTTTTT,CSAREGAGWAGELFF,-,TRBV20-1,TRBJ2-2,-
TGTGCCAGCAGTAGGAAGGACAGGGAGAATGAGCAGTTCTTC,CASSRKDRENEQFF,few,TRBV12-3/TRBV12-4,TRBJ2-1,TRBD1
TGCAGCGTCTACACAGAAGAAGCTTTCTTT,CSVYTEEAFF,-,TRBV29-1,TRBJ1-1,-
TGTGCCAGCAGCCCCTCGGGGGGCAATCAGCCCCAGCATTTT,CASSPSGGNQPQHF,many,TRBV7-9,TRBJ1-5,-
TGTGCCAGCAGCTTAGCAGGGGCAGACCAGGAGCAGTACTTC,CASSLAGADQEQYF,-,TRBV7-9,TRBJ2-7,-
TGTGCCAGCAGCCAGGCCTCCAGGGCCAACGTCCTGACTTTC,CASSQASRANVLTF,-,TRBV4-2,TRBJ2-6,-
TGCAGTGCCATTTTACAGGGCCGCTCCTATAATTCACCCCTCCACTTT,CSAILQGRSYNSPLHF,few,TRBV20-1,TRBJ1-6,-
TGTGCCAGCAGTTCATCGGGAAGGGGGTCCTACGAGCAGTACTTC,CASSSSGRGSYEQYF,-,TRBV27,TRBJ2-7,-
TGCGCCAGCAGTGAGTCCGGCGGGAGCACCTACGAGCAGTACTTC,CASSESGGSTYEQYF,-,TRBV10-2,TRBJ2-7,TRBD2
TGCGCCAGCAGCTTCGGCCCCGGGGGGTTTATCGGTGAGCAGTTCTTC,CASSFGPGGFIGEQFF,few,TRBV5-1,TRBJ2-1,TRBD2
TGTGCCAGCAGCCCAGGGACAGTGGATGTGGGTGGCTACACCTTC,CASSPGTVDVGGYTF,-,TRBV7-2,TRBJ1-2,TRBD1
TGTGCCAGCAGCCATCATAGCGGAACTTACGAGCAGTACTTC,CASSHHSGTYEQYF,few,TRBV11-2,TRBJ2-7,-
TGTGCCAGCAGCTCCGGACAGGGAGGCGGGGAGCTGTTTTTT,CASSSGQGGGELFF,few,TRBV7-3,TRBJ2-2,TRBD1
TGTGCCAGCTCACCGCTGGGACAGGGAGACGAGCAGTACTTC,CASSPLGQGDEQYF,many,TRBV18,TRBJ2-7,TRBD1
TGTGCCAGCAGTTACTCCCAGAGGGGGAAACTGTTTTTT,CASSYSQRGKLFF,-,TRBV6-5,TRBJ1-4,-
TGTGCCAGCAGTTACCAGGGGGTTTCAAATCAGCCCCAGCATTTT,CASSYQGVSNQPQHF,few,TRBV6-2/TRBV6-3,TRBJ1-5,TRBD1
TGCGCCAGCAGCTCCCATTATGGACTAGCGGGAAATTCCGGGGAGCTGTTTTTT,CASSSHYGLAGNSGELFF,few,TRBV5-1,TRBJ2-2,TRBD2
TGCGCCAGCAGCGAGGACAGGGTGGAAGAGCAGTACTTC,CASSEDRVEEQYF,-,TRBV5-1,TRBJ2-7,TRBD1
TGTGCCAGCAGTTCCTCAGGTAGCCTCATCACCCCGGGGGCGAGTTCCTACGAGCAGTACTTC,CASSSSGSLITPGASSYEQYF,few,TRBV6-2/TRBV6-3,TRBJ2-7,-
TGTGCCAGCAGCCTCCCGGACCAACCCCAGCATTTT,CASSLPDQPQHF,many,TRBV14,TRBJ1-5,-
TGTGCCAGCAGCTTAGCGCTCGGGGTTGAGCAGTTCTTC,CASSLALGVEQFF,few,TRBV7-2,TRBJ2-1,-
TGTGCCAGCAGCTTTATAGCGGGCTCATTACGTGGGGCCAACGTCCTGACTTTC,CASSFIAGSLRGANVLTF,many,TRBV7-2,TRBJ2-6,TRBD2
TGTGCCAGCACCCTAGCGGAATGGGGGACAGATACGCAGTATTTT,CASTLAEWGTDTQYF,few,TRBV12-3/TRBV12-4,TRBJ2-3,TRBD2
TGTGCCAGCAGCTTAGTCACTAGCGGTAGGACGTACAATGAGCAGTTCTTC,CASSLVTSGRTYNEQFF,-,TRBV7-9,TRBJ2-1,TRBD2
TGCAGTGCTAGTAGCCCGACAGGTAGCTCCTACAATGAGCAGTTCTTC,CSASSPTGSSYNEQFF,-,TRBV20-1,TRBJ2-1,-
TGTGCCAGCCGCCTTGACGCGGAGGGGCCAGATACGCAGTATTTT,CASRLDAEGPDTQYF,few,TRBV5-4,TRBJ2-3,-
TGTGCCATCAGTGAGAGCCAGGGGCCCTACGAGCAGTACTTC,CAISESQGPYEQYF,-,TRBV10-3,TRBJ2-7,-
TGTGCCAGCAGGGGAGGGACCGGCGATCAGCCCCAGCATTTT,CASRGGTGDQPQHF,many,TRBV6-1,TRBJ1-5,-
TGTGCCAGCACCCCGGGACAGAGAACCAGTGAGCAGTTCTTC,CASTPGQRTSEQFF,few,TRBV7-8,TRBJ2-1,TRBD1
TGTGCCAGCAGTGACAGGGGCTCTGGGGCCAACGTCCTGACTTTC,CASSDRGSGANVLTF,-,TRBV27,TRBJ2-6,TRBD1
TGTGCCAGCAGCTTAGGATGGGAGACTAGCGGGAGGGCGTACGAGCAGTACTTC,CASSLGWETSGRAYEQYF,-,TRBV11-2,TRBJ2-7,TRBD2
TGTGCCAGCAGCCGTCAGCTTGAGCAGTACTTC,CASSRQLEQYF,-,TRBV7-9,TRBJ2-7,-
TGTGCCAGCAGCCCGGGACAGGGAAGACAAGAGACCCAGTACTTC,CASSPGQGRQETQYF,few,TRBV12-3/TRBV12-4,TRBJ2-5,TRBD1
TGTGCCAGCAGCCACACGGGAGGCTTCAACACCGGGGAGCTGTTTTTT,CASSHTGGFNTGELFF,-,TRBV3-1,TRBJ2-2,TRBD2
TGCGCCAGCAGCCAAGTTATCCAACTTGATCAGCCCCAGCATTTT,CASSQVIQLDQPQHF,-,TRBV4-3,TRBJ1-5,-
TGTGCCAGCACCGATAGAAGGGACACGAACACTGAAGCTTTCTTT,CASTDRRDTNTEAFF,few,TRBV6-1,TRBJ1-1,-
TGTGCCAGCAGCCAATCTGGAAGCGGGAGGACTCCCTACGAGCAGTACTTC,CASSQSGSGRTPYEQYF,many,TRBV7-9,TRBJ2-7,TRBD2
TGTGCCAGCAGTACAGCTAGCGGTTATGAGCAGTTCTTC,CASSTASGYEQFF,-,TRBV3-1,TRBJ2-1,TRBD2
TGTGCCAGCAGCTCCTCAATAGCGGAGGCCTACAATGAGCAGTTCTTC,CASSSSIAEAYNEQFF,few,TRBV7-2,TRBJ2-1,-